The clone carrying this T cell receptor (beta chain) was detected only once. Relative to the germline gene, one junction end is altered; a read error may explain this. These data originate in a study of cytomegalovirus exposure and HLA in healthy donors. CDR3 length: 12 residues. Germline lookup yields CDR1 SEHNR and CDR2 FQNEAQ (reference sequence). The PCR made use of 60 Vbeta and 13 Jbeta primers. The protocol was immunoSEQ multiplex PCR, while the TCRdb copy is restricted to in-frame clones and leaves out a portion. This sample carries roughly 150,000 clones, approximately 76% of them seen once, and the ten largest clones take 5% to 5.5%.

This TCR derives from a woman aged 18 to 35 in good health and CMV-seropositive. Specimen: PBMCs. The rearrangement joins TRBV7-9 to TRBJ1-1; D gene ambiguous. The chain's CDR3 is CSSSPRDTEAFF. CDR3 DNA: TGTTCCAGCAGCCCGAGGGATACTGAAGCTTTCTTT.